The clone carrying this TCR beta chain has ten or more counts. This specimen comes from a study of glioma-infiltrating T cells. TCR alpha and beta CDR3 regions were amplified from RNA using iRepertoire nested multiplex PCR. TCRdb reanalysed the multiplex PCR reads using MiXCR and keeps one entry per CDR3 protein. The data hold about 180,000 distinct CDR3 sequences, with around 42% observed a single time. The receptor comes from a human donor with low-grade glioma or glioblastoma, undergoing nonglioma brain surgery, or in good health (not recorded which). The material sequenced was glioma tissue, nonneoplastic brain tissue, or PBMCs (not recorded which).

CDR3 region: CSAIYRGRETQYF. CDR3 in DNA: TGCAGTGCCATATACAGGGGGCGGGAGACCCAGTACTTC. The rearrangement uses TRBV20-1 and TRBJ2-5, with 9 bases lining up with TRBD1. V lost 6 bases and J lost 5; bases outside the gene matches: 7. The CDR3 length is 13 residues. The germline V gene has CDR1 DFQATT and CDR2 SNEGSKA (reference sequence).